Listed here is a single T cell receptor (beta chain). This sample was included in a study of blood T cell repertoires in COVID-19. Repertoires were generated with immunoSEQ multiplex PCR, while TCRdb's copy carries only in-frame clones and drops some. The table includes roughly 250,000 clones, 88% detected once. The sequenced sample was peripheral blood. The clonotype originates from a man aged 55 to 69 who had recovered from COVID-19.

The CDR3 spells CASSIQGTRTGELFF. As DNA, the CDR3 is TGTGCCAGTAGTATACAGGGGACGCGCACCGGGGAGCTGTTTTTT. This chain links TRBV19 with TRBJ2-2, with D possibly TRBD1 on 6 matching bases. Germline assignment: CDR1 LNHDA and CDR2 SQIVND (reference sequence). V was trimmed by 2 bases and J by 4 bases, leaving 11 bases between them. The CDR3 runs 15 residues.